This T cell receptor (beta chain) was sequenced in a study of cytomegalovirus exposure and HLA in healthy donors. Study observations and caveats: 87-base-pair reads could not separate some V segments, including TRBV6-2 and TRBV6-3. TCR beta V- and J-gene trimming was later associated with a missense DCLRE1C variant.

Comment on this clone: What it binds is unknown.

Primers included in the PCR were 60 Vbeta and 13 Jbeta primers. The repertoire was sequenced with immunoSEQ multiplex PCR; TCRdb's copy has only in-frame clones and lacks some. The sample table sets out fewer than 200,000 clones. Germline CDR1 is MNHEY and CDR2 is SMNVEV (reference sequence). The CDR3 is 14 residues long. V was cut by 3 bases and J by 4 bases, with 9 bases left in between. The chain links TRBV27 to TRBJ1-4; D ambiguous. Material for sequencing was PBMCs. The source is a woman aged 55 to 70 in good health and CMV-seronegative. The CDR3 region is CASSFTGVNEKLFF. The CDR3 DNA reads TGTGCCAGCAGTTTCACGGGAGTTAATGAAAAACTGTTTTTT.